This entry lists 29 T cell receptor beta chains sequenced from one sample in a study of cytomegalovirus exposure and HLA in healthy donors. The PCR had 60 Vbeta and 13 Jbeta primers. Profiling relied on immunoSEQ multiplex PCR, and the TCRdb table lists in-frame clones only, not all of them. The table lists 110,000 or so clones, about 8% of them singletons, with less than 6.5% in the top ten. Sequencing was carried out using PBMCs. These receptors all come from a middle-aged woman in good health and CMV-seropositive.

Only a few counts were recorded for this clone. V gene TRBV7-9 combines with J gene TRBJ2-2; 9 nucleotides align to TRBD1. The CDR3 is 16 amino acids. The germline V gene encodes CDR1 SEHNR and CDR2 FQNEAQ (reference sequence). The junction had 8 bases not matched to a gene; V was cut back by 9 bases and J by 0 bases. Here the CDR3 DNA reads TGTGCCAGGGGCGGGACAGGGATGACGAACACCGGGGAGCTGTTTTTT. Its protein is CARGGTGMTNTGELFF. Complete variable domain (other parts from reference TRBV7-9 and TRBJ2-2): DTGVSQNPRHKITKRGQNVTFRCDPISEHNRLYWYRQTLGQGPEFLTYFQNEAQLEKSRLLSDRFSAERPKGSFSTLEIQRTEQGDSAMYLCARGGTGMTNTGELFFGEGSRLTVL.

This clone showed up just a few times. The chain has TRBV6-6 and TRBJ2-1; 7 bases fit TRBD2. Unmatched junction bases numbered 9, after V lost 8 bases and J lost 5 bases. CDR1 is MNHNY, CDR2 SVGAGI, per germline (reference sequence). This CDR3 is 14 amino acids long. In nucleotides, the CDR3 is TGTGCCAGCCATTTCGCCGGGGGGAACAATGAGCAGTTCTTC. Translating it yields CASHFAGGNNEQFF.

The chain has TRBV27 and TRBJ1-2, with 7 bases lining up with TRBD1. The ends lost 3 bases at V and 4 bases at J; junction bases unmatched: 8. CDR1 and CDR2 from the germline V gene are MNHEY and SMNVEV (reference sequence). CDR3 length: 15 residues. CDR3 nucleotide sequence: TGTGCCAGCAGTTTCTCCGCAGGGGGTGGCTATGGCTACACCTTC. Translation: CASSFSAGGGYGYTF.

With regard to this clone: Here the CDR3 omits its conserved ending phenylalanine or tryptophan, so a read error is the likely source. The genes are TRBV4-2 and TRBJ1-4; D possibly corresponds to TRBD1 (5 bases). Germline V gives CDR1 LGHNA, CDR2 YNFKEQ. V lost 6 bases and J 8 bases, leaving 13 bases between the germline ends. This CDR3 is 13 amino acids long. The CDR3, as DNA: TGTGCCAGCAGATCAACGGGGGAGGAAAAACTGTTTGTT. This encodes CASRSTGEEKLFV.

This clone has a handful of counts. The CDR3 spells CASSESDATGSYEQYF. The CDR3 nucleotides are TGTGCCAGCAGTGAATCAGATGCGACAGGCTCCTACGAGCAGTACTTC. The chain carries TRBV2 and TRBJ2-7; D possibly corresponds to TRBD1 (6 bases). Germline CDR1 and CDR2: SNHLY and FYNNEI. The CDR3 is made up of 16 amino acids. V lost 2 bases and J lost 0, with 14 bases in between.

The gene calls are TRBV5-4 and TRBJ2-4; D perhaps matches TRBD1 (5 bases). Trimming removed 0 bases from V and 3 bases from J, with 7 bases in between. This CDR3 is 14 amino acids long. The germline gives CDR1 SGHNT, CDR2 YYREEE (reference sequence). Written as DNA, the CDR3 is TGTGCCAGCAGCTTGGGGGGCGACAAAAACATTCAGTACTTC. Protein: CASSLGGDKNIQYF.

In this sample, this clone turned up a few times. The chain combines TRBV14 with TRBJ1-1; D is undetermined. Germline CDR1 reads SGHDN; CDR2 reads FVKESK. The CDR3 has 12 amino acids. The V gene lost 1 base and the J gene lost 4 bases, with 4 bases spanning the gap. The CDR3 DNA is TGTGCCAGCAGCCAAGCATTCACTGAAGCTTTCTTT. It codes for CASSQAFTEAFF.

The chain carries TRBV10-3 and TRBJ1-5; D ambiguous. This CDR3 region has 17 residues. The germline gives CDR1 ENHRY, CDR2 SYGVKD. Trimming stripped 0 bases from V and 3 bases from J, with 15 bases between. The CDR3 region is CAISESIHTFPNQPQHF. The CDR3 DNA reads TGTGCCATCAGTGAGTCGATTCACACCTTCCCCAATCAGCCCCAGCATTTT.

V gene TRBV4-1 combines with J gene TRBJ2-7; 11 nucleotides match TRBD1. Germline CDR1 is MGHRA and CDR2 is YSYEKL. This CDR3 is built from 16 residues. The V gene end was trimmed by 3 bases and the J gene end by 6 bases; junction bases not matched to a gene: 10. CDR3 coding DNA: TGCGCCAGCAGCCAGAGGTCCGGGACAGGGGGGCTCGAGCAGTACTTC. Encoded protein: CASSQRSGTGGLEQYF.

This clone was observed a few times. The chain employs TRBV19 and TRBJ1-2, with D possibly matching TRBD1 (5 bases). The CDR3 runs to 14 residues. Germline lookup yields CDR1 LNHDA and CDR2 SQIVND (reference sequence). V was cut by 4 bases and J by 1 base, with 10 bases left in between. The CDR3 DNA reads TGTGCCAGTAGTACTACAGGCAATAACTATGGCTACACCTTC. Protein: CASSTTGNNYGYTF.

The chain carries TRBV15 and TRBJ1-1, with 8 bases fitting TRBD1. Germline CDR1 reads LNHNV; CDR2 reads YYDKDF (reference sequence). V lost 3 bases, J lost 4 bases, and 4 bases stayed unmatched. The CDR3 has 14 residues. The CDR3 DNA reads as TGTGCCACCAGCAGGGGAGGACAGGGCACTGAAGCTTTCTTT. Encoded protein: CATSRGGQGTEAFF. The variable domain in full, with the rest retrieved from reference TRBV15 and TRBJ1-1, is DAMVIQNPRYQVTQFGKPVTLSCSQTLNHNVMYWYQQKSSQAPKLLFHYYDKDFNNEADTPDNFQSRRPNTSFCFLDIRSPGLGDTAMYLCATSRGGQGTEAFFGQGTRLTVV.

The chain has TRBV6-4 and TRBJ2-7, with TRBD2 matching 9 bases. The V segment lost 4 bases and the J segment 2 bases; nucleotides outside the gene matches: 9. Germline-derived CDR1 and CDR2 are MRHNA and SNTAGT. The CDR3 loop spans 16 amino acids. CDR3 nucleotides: TGTGCCAGCAGTGTCCTACCTAGCGGGGCTCCCTACGAGCAGTACTTC. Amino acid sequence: CASSVLPSGAPYEQYF.

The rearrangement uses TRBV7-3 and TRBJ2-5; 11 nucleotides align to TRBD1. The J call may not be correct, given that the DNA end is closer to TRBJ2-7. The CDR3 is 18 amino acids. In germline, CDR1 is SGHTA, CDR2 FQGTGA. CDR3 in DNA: TGTGCCAGCAGACGCGACTCGCCACCGGACAGGGGGCGCTACGAGCAGTACTTC. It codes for CASRRDSPPDRGRYEQYF.

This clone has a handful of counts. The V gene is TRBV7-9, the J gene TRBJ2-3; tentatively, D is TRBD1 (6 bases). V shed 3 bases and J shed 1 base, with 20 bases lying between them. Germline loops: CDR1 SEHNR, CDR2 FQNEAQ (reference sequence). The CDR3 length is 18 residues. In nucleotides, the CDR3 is TGTGCCAGCAGCTTTCGTCGCAGGGGCTCAACTGGCACAGATACGCAGTATTTT. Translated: CASSFRRRGSTGTDTQYF.

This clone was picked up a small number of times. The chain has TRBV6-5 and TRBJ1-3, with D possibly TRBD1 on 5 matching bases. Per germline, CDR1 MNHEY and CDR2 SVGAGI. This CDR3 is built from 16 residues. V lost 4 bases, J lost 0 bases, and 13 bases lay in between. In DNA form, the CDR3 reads TGTGCCAGCAGTTTTCGACAGAAGAACTCTGGAAACACCATATATTTT. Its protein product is CASSFRQKNSGNTIYF.

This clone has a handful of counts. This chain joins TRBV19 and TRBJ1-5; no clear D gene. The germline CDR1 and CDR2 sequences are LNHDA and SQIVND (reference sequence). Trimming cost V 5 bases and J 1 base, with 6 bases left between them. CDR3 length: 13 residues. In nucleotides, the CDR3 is TGTGCCAGTAGTTGGGCGAGCAATCAGCCCCAGCATTTT. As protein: CASSWASNQPQHF.

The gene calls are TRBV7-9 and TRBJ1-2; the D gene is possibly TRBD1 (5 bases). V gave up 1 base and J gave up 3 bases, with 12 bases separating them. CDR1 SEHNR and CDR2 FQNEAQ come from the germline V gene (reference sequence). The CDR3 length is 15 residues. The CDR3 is CASSLVKGGDYGYTF. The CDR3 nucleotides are TGTGCCAGCAGCTTAGTTAAGGGAGGGGACTATGGCTACACCTTC.

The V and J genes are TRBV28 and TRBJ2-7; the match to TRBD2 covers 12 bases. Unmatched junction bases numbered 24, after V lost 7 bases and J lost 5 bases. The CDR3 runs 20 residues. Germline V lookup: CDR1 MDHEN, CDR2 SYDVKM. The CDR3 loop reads CASTIANPLAGGSWRDEQYF. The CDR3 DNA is TGTGCCAGCACTATAGCCAACCCACTAGCGGGGGGATCTTGGAGGGACGAGCAGTACTTC.

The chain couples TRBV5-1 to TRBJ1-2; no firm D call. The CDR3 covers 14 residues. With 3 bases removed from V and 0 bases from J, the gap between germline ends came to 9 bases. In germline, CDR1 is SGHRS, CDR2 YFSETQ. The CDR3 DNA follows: TGCGCCAGCAGCTCGGTGGCGGCTAACTATGGCTACACCTTC. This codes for CASSSVAANYGYTF.

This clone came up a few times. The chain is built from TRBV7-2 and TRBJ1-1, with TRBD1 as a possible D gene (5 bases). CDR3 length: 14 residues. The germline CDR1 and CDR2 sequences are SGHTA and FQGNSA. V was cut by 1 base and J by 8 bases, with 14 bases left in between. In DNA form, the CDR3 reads TGTGCCAGCAGCTTAGGGGGCGCAGGGATCGAAGCTTTCTTT. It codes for CASSLGGAGIEAFF.

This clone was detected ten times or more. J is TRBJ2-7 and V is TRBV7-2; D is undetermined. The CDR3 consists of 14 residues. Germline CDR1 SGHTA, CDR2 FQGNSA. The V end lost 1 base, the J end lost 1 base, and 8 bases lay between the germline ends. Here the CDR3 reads CASSLVGGSYEQYF. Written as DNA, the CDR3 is TGTGCCAGCAGCTTAGTCGGCGGATCCTACGAGCAGTACTTC.

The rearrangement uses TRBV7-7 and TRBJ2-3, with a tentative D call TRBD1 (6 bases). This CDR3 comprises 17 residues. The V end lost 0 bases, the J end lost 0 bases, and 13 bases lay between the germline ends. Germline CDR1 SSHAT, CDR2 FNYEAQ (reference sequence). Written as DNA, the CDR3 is TGTGCCAGCAGCTTAGCCCCATACAGGGTTAGCACAGATACGCAGTATTTT. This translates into CASSLAPYRVSTDTQYF.

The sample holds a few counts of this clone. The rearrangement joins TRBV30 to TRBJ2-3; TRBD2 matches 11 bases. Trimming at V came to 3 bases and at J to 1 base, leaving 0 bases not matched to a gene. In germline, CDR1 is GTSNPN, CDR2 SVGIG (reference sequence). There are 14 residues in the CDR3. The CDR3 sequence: CAWRGLAGTDTQYF. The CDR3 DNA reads TGTGCCTGGAGGGGACTAGCGGGCACAGATACGCAGTATTTT.

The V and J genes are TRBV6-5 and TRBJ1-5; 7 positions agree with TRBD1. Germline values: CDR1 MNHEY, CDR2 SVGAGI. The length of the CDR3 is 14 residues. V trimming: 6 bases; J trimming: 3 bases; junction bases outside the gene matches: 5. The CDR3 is CASSLTGNNQPQHF. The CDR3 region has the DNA TGTGCCAGCAGCTTGACAGGGAACAATCAGCCCCAGCATTTT.

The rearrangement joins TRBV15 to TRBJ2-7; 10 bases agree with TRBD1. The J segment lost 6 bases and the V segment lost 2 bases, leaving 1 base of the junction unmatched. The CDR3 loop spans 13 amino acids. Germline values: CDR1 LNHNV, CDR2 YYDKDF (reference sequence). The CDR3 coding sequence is TGTGCCACCAGCAGATGGACAGGGGGCGAGCAGTACTTC. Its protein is CATSRWTGGEQYF. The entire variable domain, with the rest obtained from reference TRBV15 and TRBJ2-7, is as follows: DAMVIQNPRYQVTQFGKPVTLSCSQTLNHNVMYWYQQKSSQAPKLLFHYYDKDFNNEADTPDNFQSRRPNTSFCFLDIRSPGLGDTAMYLCATSRWTGGEQYFGPGTRLTVT.

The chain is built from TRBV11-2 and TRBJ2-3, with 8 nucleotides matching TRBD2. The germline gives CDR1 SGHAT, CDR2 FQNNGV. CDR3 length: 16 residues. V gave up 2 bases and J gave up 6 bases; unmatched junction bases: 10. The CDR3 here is CASSLLGGGPGDTQYF. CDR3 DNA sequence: TGTGCCAGCAGCTTACTCGGCGGGGGGCCTGGCGATACGCAGTATTTT.

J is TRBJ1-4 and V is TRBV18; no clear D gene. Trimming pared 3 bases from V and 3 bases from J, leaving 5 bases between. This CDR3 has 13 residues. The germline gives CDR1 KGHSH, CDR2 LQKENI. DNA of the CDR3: TGTGCCAGCTCACCCAGATCTAATGAAAAACTGTTTTTT. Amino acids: CASSPRSNEKLFF.

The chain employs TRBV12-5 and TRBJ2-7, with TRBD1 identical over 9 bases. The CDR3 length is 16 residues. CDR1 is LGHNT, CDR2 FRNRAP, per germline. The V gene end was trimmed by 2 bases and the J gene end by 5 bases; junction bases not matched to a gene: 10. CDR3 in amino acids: CASGLSPRDRAHEQYF. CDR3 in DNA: TGTGCTAGTGGTTTGTCCCCCCGGGACAGGGCCCACGAGCAGTACTTC. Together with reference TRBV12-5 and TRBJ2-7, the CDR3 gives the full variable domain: DARVTQTPRHKVTEMGQEVTMRCQPILGHNTVFWYRQTMMQGLELLAYFRNRAPLDDSGMPKDRFSAEMPDATLATLKIQPSEPRDSAVYFCASGLSPRDRAHEQYFGPGTRLTVT.

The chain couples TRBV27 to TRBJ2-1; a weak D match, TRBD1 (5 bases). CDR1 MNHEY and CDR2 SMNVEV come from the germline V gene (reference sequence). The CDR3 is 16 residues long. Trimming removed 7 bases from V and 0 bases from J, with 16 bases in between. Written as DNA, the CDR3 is TGTGCCAGCAATTCCCAGGGCCATAGCTCCTACAATGAGCAGTTCTTC. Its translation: CASNSQGHSSYNEQFF.